This T cell receptor (beta chain) was profiled in a study of blood T cell repertoires in COVID-19. Study at large: PBMCs, B-cell-depleted T cells, or T cells were the source of the cDNA or gDNA that made up the material.

The data were produced by immunoSEQ multiplex PCR, yet TCRdb's version contains in-frame clones alone and is incomplete. The top ten hold around 10% of the sample, which has some 18,000 clones, roughly 90% seen once. Germline trimming cut 3 bases from V and 7 bases from J; bases unmatched to any gene: 4. This CDR3 region has 15 residues. Germline V gene lookup returns CDR1 LNHDA and CDR2 SQIVND (reference sequence). The chain joins TRBV19 to TRBJ1-6, with TRBD1 matching 9 bases. The sample comprised peripheral blood. This TCR was sampled from a human donor in a cohort sampled during active COVID-19. The CDR3 DNA follows: TGTGCCAGTAGTATCCGGACAGGGGTCAATTCACCCCTCCACTTT. Translating gives CASSIRTGVNSPLHF.